This note documents a single TCR beta chain sequence. This clone's antigen is unknown. No quality values exist for individual bases; no much larger clone is one base distant. Healthy HIV-negative adults with no recently reported acute infections or vaccinations were included as donors. All donors were Caucasian adults living in Nashville, Tennessee, USA. Magnetic negative selection was used to enrich CD4+ T cells, after which naive cells were positively selected on CD45RA and the negative fraction became the memory subset. After blood collection by leukapheresis, PBMCs were isolated using Ficoll-Histopaque density gradient centrifugation and then cryopreserved in the vapor phase of liquid nitrogen. Analytical flow cytometry was used to check the purity and quantity of each magnetically sorted T cell population. Genomic DNA was isolated from each sorted fraction and quantified by UV absorbance on a Nanodrop 2000c.

Trimming takes 3 bases from V and 1 base from J, and the germline ends sit 11 bases apart. Via the germline V gene, CDR1 is SGHRS and CDR2 YFSETQ. The CDR3, cysteine through phenylalanine, is 14 amino acids long. Only the CDR3 part of the read is kept: 42 bases, read in frame from the first base. This sample is part of a study of shared clonotypes between healthy human individuals (dated by TCRdb to the early 2020s). At the level of the whole study: The cohort included three men and a couple of women between 18 and 49 years of age. To increase sequencing depth and limit assay-specific biases, different laboratories used diverse techniques to prepare libraries and sequence TCR repertoires. The study deeply sequenced blood TCR repertoires of several healthy adults to estimate repertoire size and the extent of clonotype sharing between individuals. Each donor's leukapheresis produced roughly between roughly 0.9 and 9 billion PBMCs. For each donor, CD4 naive and CD4 memory were each run on three plates, CD8 naive on two plates, and CD8 memory on one plate.

Here is what the overall study found, with its caveats: Sharing across a handful of donors was observed for approximately 4.6% of naive CD4, 3.5% of naive CD8, 2% to 2.5% of memory CD4, and about 0.4% of memory CD8 clonotypes. Pairwise subsampling indicated that sequencing depth was expected to affect the degree of clonotype sharing among donors. Higher generation probabilities were observed for clonotypes shared by all four sorted-subset donors than for non-shared clonotypes. Sampling was limited to blood, and TCR repertoires in tissue likely differ from TCR repertoires in blood. The small number of donors limited the genetic and exposure-history diversity represented. Incomplete sequencing was indicated by rarefaction of sorted-subset datasets, despite the large sequencing depth. Naive subsets generally had larger estimated clonotype richness than memory subsets did.

TCR CDR3 regions were amplified from genomic DNA by multiplex PCR using the deep immunoSEQ assay. Extracted genomic DNA from each cell subset was distributed evenly across all wells of several immunoSEQ 96-well plates, and each plate was treated as a replicate. Each replicate PCR for sorted subsets received roughly 0.2 ug genomic DNA, equal to about 30,000 T cell genomes. The purified libraries were quantified using a Qubit 3.0 fluorometer, sized with a Bioanalyzer 2100, and then quantified again using the KAPA Library Quantification kit. Every immunoSEQ 96-well plate was sequenced on a dedicated single-read 150-cycle Illumina NextSeq 550 flow cell. In the paper's pipeline: Because only junctional sequences without quality scores were contained in the immunoSEQ output, filtering matching that applied to full-length reads could not be performed. To assign V/J genes and CDR3, sequences were annotated using PyIR, a Python wrapper for IgBLAST v1.9, with IMGT germline references. Reads with weak V/J assignments (E-value above 1e-6), missing CDR3, stop codons, out-of-frame junctions, or ambiguous translated residues were removed. V3J clonotypes were defined as sequences sharing an identical inferred V gene, J gene, and CDR3 amino acid sequence. Percentage overlap between repertoires was computed as shared unique clonotypes divided by the size of the smaller repertoire. Three approaches were used to assess repertoire richness: RTK rarefaction, the Chao1 estimator, and Recon v2.1 estimates of unobserved clonotypes. For all TCRbeta clonotypes obtained by the gDNA method from four donors, generation probabilities were computed with OLGA. What TCRdb holds here is the immuneACCESS table cut down to in-frame rearrangements. Part of the clones is not present; checked against another copy, under half of the missing clones reflect an unresolved V gene, and the others are unexplained. V, J and clone size are those of that table, while D and trimming were read from the DNA. Across this sample there are some 2,500,000 clones, with roughly 93% seen only once. Of the sample, 0.36% falls within the top ten clones.

The sequenced sample was naive CD4+ T cells from PBMCs. The sample's cell subset or site label is to be understood as: CD45RA+ positively selected. The clonotype was recovered from a man younger than 35 in good health. Some clones in this sample may be carry-over from other donors' samples. The chain is assembled from TRBV5-1 and TRBJ2-7; no D segment can be confidently identified. The CDR3 reads CASSSTTPSYEQYF. The nucleotide sequence reads as follows: TGCGCCAGCAGCTCCACGACACCTTCCTACGAGCAGTACTTC. Full variable domain (CDR3 extended with the reference TRBV5-1 and TRBJ2-7 proteins): KAGVTQTPRYLIKTRGQQVTLSCSPISGHRSVSWYQQTPGQGLQFLFEYFSETQRNKGNFPGRFSGRQFSNSRSEMNVSTLELGDSALYLCASSSTTPSYEQYFGPGTRLTVT.